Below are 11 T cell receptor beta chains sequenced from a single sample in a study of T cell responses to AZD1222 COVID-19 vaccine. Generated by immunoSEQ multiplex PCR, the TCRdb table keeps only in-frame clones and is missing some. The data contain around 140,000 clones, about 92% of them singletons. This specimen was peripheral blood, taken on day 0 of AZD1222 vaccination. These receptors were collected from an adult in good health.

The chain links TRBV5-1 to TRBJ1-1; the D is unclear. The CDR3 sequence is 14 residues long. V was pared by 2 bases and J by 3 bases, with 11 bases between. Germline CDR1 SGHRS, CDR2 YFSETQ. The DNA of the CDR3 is TGCGCCAGCAGCTTAGGTTTTCGGGACACTGAAGCTTTCTTT. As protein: CASSLGFRDTEAFF.

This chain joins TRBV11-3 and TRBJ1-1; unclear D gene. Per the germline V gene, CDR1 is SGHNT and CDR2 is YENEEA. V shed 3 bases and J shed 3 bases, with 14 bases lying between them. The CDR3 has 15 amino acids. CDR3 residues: CASSFSIGLDTEAFF. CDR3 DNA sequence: TGTGCCAGCAGCTTCAGTATCGGGTTGGACACTGAAGCTTTCTTT.

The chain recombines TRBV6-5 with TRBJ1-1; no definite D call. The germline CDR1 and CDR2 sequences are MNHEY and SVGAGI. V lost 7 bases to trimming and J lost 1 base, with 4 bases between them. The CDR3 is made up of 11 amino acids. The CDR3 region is CASKENTEAFF. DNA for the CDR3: TGTGCCAGCAAGGAGAACACTGAAGCTTTCTTT.

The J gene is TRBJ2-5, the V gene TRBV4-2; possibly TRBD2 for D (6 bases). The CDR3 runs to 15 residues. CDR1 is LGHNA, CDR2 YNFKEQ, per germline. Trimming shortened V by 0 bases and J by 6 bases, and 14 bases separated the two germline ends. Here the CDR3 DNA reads TGTGCCAGCAGCCAAGATGACGGGGAGGTGAAGACCCAGTACTTC. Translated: CASSQDDGEVKTQYF.

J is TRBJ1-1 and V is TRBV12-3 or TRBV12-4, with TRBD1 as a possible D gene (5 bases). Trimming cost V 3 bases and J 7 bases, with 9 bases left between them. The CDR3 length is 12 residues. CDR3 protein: CASSFGAVEAFF. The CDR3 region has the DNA TGTGCCAGCAGTTTTGGGGCTGTTGAAGCTTTCTTT.

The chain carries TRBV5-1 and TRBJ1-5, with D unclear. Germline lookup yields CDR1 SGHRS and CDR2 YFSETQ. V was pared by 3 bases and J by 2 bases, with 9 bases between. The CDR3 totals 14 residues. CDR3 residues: CASSWEVGNQPQHF. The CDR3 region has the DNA TGCGCCAGCAGCTGGGAGGTCGGCAATCAGCCCCAGCATTTT.

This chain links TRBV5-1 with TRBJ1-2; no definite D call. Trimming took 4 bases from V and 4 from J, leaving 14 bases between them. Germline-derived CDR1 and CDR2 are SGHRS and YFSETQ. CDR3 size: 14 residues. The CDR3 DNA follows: TGCGCCAGCAGCAACCCCCCGGCAGTCTATGGCTACACCTTC. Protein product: CASSNPPAVYGYTF.

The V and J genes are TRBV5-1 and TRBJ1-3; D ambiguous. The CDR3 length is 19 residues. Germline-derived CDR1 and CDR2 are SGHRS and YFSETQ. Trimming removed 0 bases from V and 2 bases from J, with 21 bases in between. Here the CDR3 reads CASSLGAFDWGGPGNTIYF. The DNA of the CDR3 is TGCGCCAGCAGCTTGGGAGCCTTTGACTGGGGAGGACCTGGAAACACCATATATTTT.

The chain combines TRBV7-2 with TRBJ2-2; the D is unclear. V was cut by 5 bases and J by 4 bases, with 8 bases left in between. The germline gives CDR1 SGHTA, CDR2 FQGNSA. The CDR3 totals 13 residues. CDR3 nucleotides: TGTGCCAGCAGCCCCCCGGGCACCGGGGAGCTGTTTTTT. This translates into CASSPPGTGELFF.

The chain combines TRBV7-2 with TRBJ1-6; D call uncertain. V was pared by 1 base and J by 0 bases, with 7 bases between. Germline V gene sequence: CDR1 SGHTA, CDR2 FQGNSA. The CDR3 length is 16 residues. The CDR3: CASSLEWSSYNSPLHF. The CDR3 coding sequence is TGTGCCAGCAGCTTAGAATGGTCCTCCTATAATTCACCCCTCCACTTT.

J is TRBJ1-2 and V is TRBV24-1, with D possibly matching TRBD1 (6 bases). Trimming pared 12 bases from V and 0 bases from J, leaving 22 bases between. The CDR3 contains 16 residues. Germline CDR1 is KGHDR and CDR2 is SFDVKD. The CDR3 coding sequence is TGTGCCCCCTCCGTCCGGACAGCCTCTTCTAACTATGGCTACACCTTC. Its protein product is CAPSVRTASSNYGYTF.